This T cell receptor beta chain was captured by sequencing in a study of blood T cell repertoires in COVID-19 (dated by TCRdb to 2020 to 2021). With regard to the full study: Samples from collaborators originated in the United States, Italy and Spain and spanned both the acute and convalescent phases of COVID-19. A freely available public database, intended as a resource for researchers studying the immune response to SARS-CoV-2, is where the repertoires were released. The sample metadata nearly always contained a de-identified subject ID, COVID-19 status, age in years and sex. Subjects who had been exposed to COVID-19, were actively infected with it, or had recovered from it provided the deeply sampled blood TCRbeta repertoires that made up the dataset. The samples were drawn from two sources: the first 160 participants of the ongoing ImmuneRACE study, and 1,000 to 1,500 subjects contributed by 6 global collaborators. The material from the prospective study consisted of cDNA or gDNA derived from T cells, B-cell-depleted T cells, or PBMCs. Where available, HLA class I and class II types were obtained from metadata supplied by the sample provider rather than from assay-based typing.

The immunoSEQ Assay, a bias-controlled multiplex PCR, was used to amplify TCRbeta CDR3 regions from genomic DNA. As for the original processing: The number of nucleated cells in each sample was estimated from the amplification of reference gene primers within the assay. To quantify the absolute abundance of each unique TCRbeta CDR3 rearrangement, sequence reads were collapsed and filtered. For each sample, productive Simpson clonality was calculated as the square root of Simpson's diversity index across productive rearrangements. Sourced from immuneACCESS, this table was stored by TCRdb with only in-frame sequences that have V and J called. A share of the clones is absent; for the studies checked, an unresolved V gene accounts for under half, and the remainder has no known explanation. V and J calls and clone size follow that table, whereas D and trimming were derived from the DNA. The table for this sample lists approximately 320,000 clones; over 75% of them were counted only once. The ten largest make up approximately 7.6% of the sample.

Overall study results and their limits: How much clinical and demographic metadata was included differed by source and by participant, and the metadata was provided uncurated.

Note on this clone: The antigen it binds to is not known. Base quality data are lacking; no much larger clone is found one base away.

Including the terminal cysteine and phenylalanine, the CDR3 comprises 12 residues. Kept here is only the CDR3 DNA, which spans 36 bases and is read in frame from base 1. The germline V gene (reference sequence) sets CDR1 to DFQATT and CDR2 to SNEGSKA. V is cut by 3 bases and J by 6 bases, and the space between the germline ends is 12 bases. Each collaborating institution followed its own protocols to collect whole blood in K2EDTA tubes. Collaborator samples were shipped for TCRbeta analysis as frozen whole blood, isolated PBMCs, or DNA extracted from either sample type. Sequencing used peripheral blood. The TCR originated in a human donor in a cohort sampled during active COVID-19. Recombination linked TRBV20-1 to TRBJ2-7; the D region possibly corresponds to TRBD2 (5 bases align). CDR3 loop: CSASRGNSEQYF. The DNA sequence is as follows: TGCAGTGCTAGTAGAGGGAACTCCGAGCAGTACTTC.